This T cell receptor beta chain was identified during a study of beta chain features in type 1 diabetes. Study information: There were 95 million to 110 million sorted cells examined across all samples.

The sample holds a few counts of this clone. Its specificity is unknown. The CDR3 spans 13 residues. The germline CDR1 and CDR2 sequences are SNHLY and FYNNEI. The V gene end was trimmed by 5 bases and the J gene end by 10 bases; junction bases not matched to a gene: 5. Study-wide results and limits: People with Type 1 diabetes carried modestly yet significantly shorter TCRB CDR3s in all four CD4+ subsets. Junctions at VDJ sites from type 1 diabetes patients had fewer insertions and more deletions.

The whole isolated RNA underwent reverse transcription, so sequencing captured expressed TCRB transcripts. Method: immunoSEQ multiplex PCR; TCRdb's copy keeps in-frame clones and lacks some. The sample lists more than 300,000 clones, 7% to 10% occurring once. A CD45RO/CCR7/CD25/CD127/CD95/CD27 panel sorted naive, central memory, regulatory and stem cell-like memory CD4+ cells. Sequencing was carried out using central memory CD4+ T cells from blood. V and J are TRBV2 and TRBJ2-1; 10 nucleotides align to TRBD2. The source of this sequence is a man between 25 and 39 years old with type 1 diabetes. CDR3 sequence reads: CASSRAGGQEQFF. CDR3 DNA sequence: TGTGCCAGCAGTAGAGCGGGGGGGCAAGAGCAGTTCTTC.